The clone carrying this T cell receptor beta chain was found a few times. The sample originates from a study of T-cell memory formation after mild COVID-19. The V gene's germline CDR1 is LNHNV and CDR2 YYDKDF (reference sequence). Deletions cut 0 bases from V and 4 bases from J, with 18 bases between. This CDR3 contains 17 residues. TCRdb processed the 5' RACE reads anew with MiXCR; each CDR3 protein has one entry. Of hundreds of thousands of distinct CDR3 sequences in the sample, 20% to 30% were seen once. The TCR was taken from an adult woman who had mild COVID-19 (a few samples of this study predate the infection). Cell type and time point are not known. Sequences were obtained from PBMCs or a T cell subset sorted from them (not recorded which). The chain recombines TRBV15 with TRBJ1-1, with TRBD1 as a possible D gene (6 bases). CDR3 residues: CATSRDVVRGAFTEAFF. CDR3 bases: TGTGCCACCAGCAGAGATGTGGTTAGGGGGGCCTTCACTGAAGCTTTCTTT.